One sample yielded the 25 T cell receptor beta chains listed below, sequenced in a study of T cells in Graves' hyperthyroidism and ophthalmopathy. TCR beta CDR3 region amplification was performed from RNA transcripts. The primer set for the first-round RT-PCR of the TCR CDR3 was HTBI. TCRdb reprocessed the multiplex PCR reads via MiXCR and lists one record per CDR3 protein. The table records 640,000 or so distinct CDR3 sequences, around 14% of them present only once. The sample was blood. The receptors derive from a young woman with Graves' ophthalmopathy.

On this clonotype: The conserved phenylalanine or tryptophan is not found at the CDR3 terminus, so this likely reflects a read error. This chain uses TRBV12-3 or TRBV12-4 with TRBJ2-2; 15 positions match TRBD2. With V trimmed by 6 bases and J by 4 bases, 6 bases remained unmatched. The CDR3 spans 17 residues. Here the CDR3 DNA reads TGTGCCAGCAGGTGGACTAGCGGGAGGGATGGCACCGGGGAGCTGTTTTTG. Translating it yields CASRWTSGRDGTGELFL.

This clonotype was recorded a few times. The CDR3 protein is CASSFRSNYEQYF. The CDR3 bases are TGTGCCAGCAGTTTTCGGTCAAACTACGAGCAGTACTTC. This rearrangement joins TRBV27 to TRBJ2-7; D is unclear. Trimming stripped 3 bases from V and 3 bases from J, with 9 bases between. Per germline, CDR1 MNHEY and CDR2 SMNVEV (reference sequence). The CDR3 extends over 13 amino acids.

The sample holds many counts of this clonotype. The CDR3 spells CASSPDTGGMNTEAFF. For the CDR3, the DNA is TGTGCCAGCAGTCCTGATACAGGGGGCATGAACACTGAAGCTTTCTTT. The rearrangement links TRBV12-3 or TRBV12-4 to TRBJ1-1, with 9 bases lining up with TRBD1. The trim removed 5 bases at V and 0 bases at J, leaving 7 bases unmatched. This CDR3 region has 16 residues.

To note about this clonotype: This may come from a read error, since a much larger clone is one base off. The V call is TRBV27, the J call TRBJ2-1; the match to TRBD2 covers 7 bases. Trimming took 3 bases from V and 6 from J; bases not matched to a gene: 14. This CDR3 has 17 amino acids. The germline V gene encodes CDR1 MNHEY and CDR2 SMNVEV (reference sequence). CDR3 protein: CASSLTVRGRALNEQFF. The CDR3 DNA is TGTGCCAGCAGTTTGACGGTTCGGGGGAGGGCCCTCAATGAGCAGTTCTTC.

As concerns this clonotype: The DNA is omitted, as the CDR3 cannot be located on it reliably, and the CDR3 follows TCRdb's listing. V usage is TRBV7-9 and J usage is TRBJ1-4. From germline, CDR1 is SEHNR and CDR2 FQNEAQ (reference sequence). A total of 13 residues make up the CDR3, ends included. The CDR3 reads CASSSSSWEKLFF.

The chain is built from TRBV19 and TRBJ2-2; 8 bases line up with TRBD1. Germline lookup yields CDR1 LNHDA and CDR2 SQIVND (reference sequence). Germline trimming cut 7 bases from V and 4 bases from J; bases unmatched to any gene: 5. The CDR3 contains 14 residues. The CDR3 sequence: CASTTQGGTGELFF. The CDR3 DNA is TGTGCCAGTACCACACAGGGGGGCACCGGGGAGCTGTTTTTT.

At least ten counts were recorded for this clonotype. The chain recombines TRBV5-8 with TRBJ2-7, with D perhaps TRBD2 (5 bases). CDR3 length: 14 amino acids. Germline CDR1 SGHTS, CDR2 YDEGEE. V lost 1 base, J lost 3 bases, and 11 bases lay in between. The CDR3 here is CASSLFPGDYEQYF. DNA of the CDR3: TGTGCCAGCAGCTTGTTTCCCGGGGACTACGAGCAGTACTTC.

This rearrangement joins TRBV5-8 to TRBJ1-2, with 7 bases fitting TRBD1. V was pared by 0 bases and J by 4 bases, with 3 bases of the junction left unmatched. In germline, CDR1 is SGHTS, CDR2 YDEGEE. The CDR3 spans 14 residues. CDR3 sequence reads: CASSLETGRYGYTF. DNA of the CDR3: TGTGCCAGCAGCTTGGAGACAGGGCGCTATGGCTACACCTTC.

Many counts were recorded for this clonotype. The chain uses TRBV5-5 and TRBJ2-7; D may be TRBD1 or TRBD2 (5 bases each). Germline V CDR1 and CDR2: SGHKS, YYEKEE (reference sequence). The CDR3 runs to 12 residues. V lost 7 bases, J lost 3 bases, and 11 bases lay in between. This chain's CDR3 is CASFRDVYEQYF. CDR3 nucleotides: TGTGCCAGCTTCCGGGACGTCTACGAGCAGTACTTC.

V usage is TRBV7-3 and J usage is TRBJ1-1; D unresolved. Trimming pared 8 bases from V and 1 base from J, leaving 20 bases between. Germline V gene data show CDR1 as SGHTA and CDR2 as FQGTGA. The CDR3 extends over 16 amino acids. The CDR3 sequence is CASSPRPQLENTEAFF. The DNA for the CDR3 is TGTGCCAGCTCACCACGGCCGCAGTTGGAGAACACTGAAGCTTTCTTT.

This clonotype showed up many times. The chain links TRBV20-1 to TRBJ2-7; perhaps TRBD2 as D (7 bases). V was cut by 0 bases and J by 2 bases, with 17 bases left in between. Per germline, CDR1 DFQATT and CDR2 SNEGSKA (reference sequence). The CDR3 runs 16 residues. The CDR3 protein is CSARDRGGPTPYEQYF. For the CDR3, the DNA is TGCAGTGCTAGAGATAGGGGGGGCCCAACCCCCTACGAGCAGTACTTC.

The chain carries TRBV6-1 and TRBJ2-5, with 8 bases fitting TRBD2. V lost 3 bases to trimming and J lost 5 bases; unmatched junction nucleotides: 14. CDR1 is MNHNS, CDR2 SASEGT, per germline. This CDR3 is 17 amino acids long. CDR3 DNA: TGTGCCAGCAGTGACGGACTAGCCTCCAGCGGTTGGGAGACCCAGTACTTC. Translation gives CASSDGLASSGWETQYF.

This clonotype was counted at least ten times. The chain combines TRBV9 with TRBJ2-7; 10 bases are a match to TRBD2. The CDR3 has 16 amino acids. Germline CDR1 is SGDLS and CDR2 is YYNGEE. The V gene end was trimmed by 4 bases and the J gene end by 3 bases; junction bases not matched to a gene: 10. The CDR3: CASSPRTSGFFYEQYF. DNA of the CDR3: TGTGCCAGCAGCCCTCGGACTAGCGGCTTTTTCTACGAGCAGTACTTC.

This clonotype was seen ten or more times. The chain employs TRBV24-1 and TRBJ2-1; 9 bases match TRBD1. The CDR3 is made up of 17 amino acids. V shed 2 bases and J 2 bases; nucleotides not matched to a gene: 6. In germline, CDR1 is KGHDR, CDR2 SFDVKD. This CDR3 is CATSDSPGQGTYNEQFF. DNA of the CDR3: TGTGCCACCAGTGATTCACCGGGACAGGGTACCTACAATGAGCAGTTCTTC.

The genes are TRBV6-2 or TRBV6-3 and TRBJ2-4; 9 bases line up with TRBD2. Trimming cost V 2 bases and J 1 base; bases outside gene matches: 15. The germline V gene encodes CDR1 MNHEY and CDR2 SVGEGT. The length of the CDR3 is 20 residues. CDR3 in DNA: TGTGCCAGCAGTTACGATCTGACTAGCGGCCCCTGGATTGCCAAAAACATTCAGTACTTC. Protein product: CASSYDLTSGPWIAKNIQYF.

This clonotype occurred many times. The genes are TRBV30 and TRBJ2-3; D may be TRBD2 (6 bases). CDR3 length: 16 amino acids. Between the trimmed V and J ends, which lost 3 bases and 0 bases, there was a span of 16 bases. In germline, CDR1 is GTSNPN, CDR2 SVGIG (reference sequence). The CDR3 loop reads CAWSASLATSTDTQYF. CDR3 bases: TGTGCCTGGAGCGCCAGTCTAGCGACTAGCACAGATACGCAGTATTTT.

There are many counts of this clonotype. The genes are TRBV7-6 and TRBJ1-5; 8 bases are a match to TRBD1. Germline CDR1 reads SGHVS; CDR2 reads FNYEAQ. CDR3 size: 17 residues. The trim removed 0 bases at V and 6 bases at J, leaving 10 bases unmatched. CDR3 sequence: CASSLAFVGQGGQPQHF. The CDR3 DNA follows: TGTGCCAGCAGCTTAGCGTTTGTAGGACAGGGAGGTCAGCCCCAGCATTTT. Full variable domain (missing parts from reference TRBV7-6 and TRBJ1-5): GAGVSQSPRYKVTKRGQDVALRCDPISGHVSLYWYRQALGQGPEFLTYFNYEAQQDKSGLPNDRFSAERPEGSISTLTIQRTEQRDSAMYRCASSLAFVGQGGQPQHFGDGTRLSIL.

Many counts were recorded for this clonotype. The chain employs TRBV28 and TRBJ1-1; 9 nucleotides line up with TRBD1. This CDR3 spans 15 amino acids. Trimming took 6 bases from V and 0 from J; bases not matched to a gene: 5. Germline loops: CDR1 MDHEN, CDR2 SYDVKM. CDR3 in DNA: TGTGCCAGCAGCTCGCGACAGGGGGTGAACACTGAAGCTTTCTTT. Its protein is CASSSRQGVNTEAFF.

This rearrangement joins TRBV4-1 to TRBJ1-2; 7 bases are shared with TRBD1. The trim removed 3 bases at V and 8 bases at J, leaving 12 bases unmatched. The CDR3 spans 15 residues. CDR1 and CDR2 from the germline V gene are MGHRA and YSYEKL. CDR3 loop: CASSHPRGRLDGYTF. The CDR3 DNA is TGCGCCAGCAGCCATCCGAGGGGGCGCTTGGACGGCTACACCTTC.

In its sample, this clonotype was seen many times. The chain has TRBV9 and TRBJ2-5; D unresolved. This CDR3 region has 13 residues. The germline V and J ends were trimmed by 3 bases and 2 bases, with 8 bases remaining between them. Germline lookup yields CDR1 SGDLS and CDR2 YYNGEE. The CDR3 protein is CASSGSIQETQYF. CDR3 coding DNA: TGTGCCAGCAGCGGGAGCATTCAAGAGACCCAGTACTTC. Combining the CDR3 with reference TRBV9 and TRBJ2-5 gives the whole variable domain DSGVTQTPKHLITATGQRVTLRCSPRSGDLSVYWYQQSLDQGLQFLIQYYNGEERAKGNILERFSAQQFPDLHSELNLSSLELGDSALYFCASSGSIQETQYFGPGTRLLVL.

This clonotype was counted at least ten times. The J gene is TRBJ1-4, the V gene TRBV12-3 or TRBV12-4, with 8 bases identical to TRBD1. Germline trimming cut 8 bases from V and 5 bases from J; bases unmatched to any gene: 10. This CDR3 is built from 15 residues. CDR3: CASCPGRTGNEKLFF. For the CDR3, the DNA is TGTGCCAGCTGCCCGGGGAGGACAGGGAATGAAAAACTGTTTTTT.

The chain couples TRBV10-3 to TRBJ2-7; 14 bases align to TRBD2. The CDR3 has 23 residues. The germline CDR1 and CDR2 sequences are ENHRY and SYGVKD. The trim removed 6 bases at V and 4 bases at J, leaving 29 bases unmatched. CDR3 nucleotides: TGTGCCATCAGCCTTTGGGACAGCCGTAAGAAACCTTTGACTAGCGGGAGGGGTTACGAGCAGTACTTC. Its protein is CAISLWDSRKKPLTSGRGYEQYF.

This clonotype appeared many times. The chain uses TRBV30 and TRBJ2-7; 9 bases line up with TRBD2. The V gene end was trimmed by 5 bases and the J gene end by 3 bases; junction bases not matched to a gene: 5. Germline lookup yields CDR1 GTSNPN and CDR2 SVGIG (reference sequence). The CDR3 covers 13 residues. The CDR3, as DNA: TGTGCCTGGGAAGCGGGAGGAATCTACGAGCAGTACTTC. This translates into CAWEAGGIYEQYF.

Comment on this clonotype: A single base separates this from a much larger clone, so it may be a read error. The chain combines TRBV27 with TRBJ1-5, with 10 nucleotides matching TRBD1. Germline V CDR1 and CDR2: MNHEY, SMNVEV (reference sequence). V was clipped by 4 bases and J by 3 bases; unmatched bases: 3. This CDR3 is built from 15 residues. This chain's CDR3 is CASSSGTGDNQPQHF. The CDR3 region has the DNA TGTGCCAGCAGTTCCGGGACAGGGGACAATCAGCCCCAGCATTTT.

In this sample, this clonotype turned up many times. The chain has TRBV30 and TRBJ1-2; D not certain. CDR1 is GTSNPN, CDR2 SVGIG, per germline (reference sequence). The CDR3 length is 12 residues. V lost 1 base and J 1 base, leaving 4 bases between the germline ends. This CDR3 is CAWSGVNYGYTF. Written as DNA, the CDR3 is TGTGCCTGGAGTGGGGTTAACTATGGCTACACCTTC.